The T cell receptor beta chain described here comes from a study of T cells in localized non-small cell lung cancer. V dropped 3 bases and J dropped 3 bases, with 5 bases sitting between them. The CDR3 is 12 residues long. The germline V gene has CDR1 SGHNT and CDR2 YENEEA. Sequencing was performed with immunoSEQ multiplex PCR; in TCRdb, only in-frame clones are kept and a portion is missing. The sample lists around 28,000 clones, around 90% occurring once. The material sequenced was peripheral blood, taken before any cancer treatment. V usage is TRBV11-3 and J usage is TRBJ1-2; D unclear. This TCR was sampled from a woman between 18 and 55 years old with stage I lung adenocarcinoma. The CDR3: CASSFTDYGYTF. CDR3 coding DNA: TGTGCCAGCAGCTTTACTGACTATGGCTACACCTTC.